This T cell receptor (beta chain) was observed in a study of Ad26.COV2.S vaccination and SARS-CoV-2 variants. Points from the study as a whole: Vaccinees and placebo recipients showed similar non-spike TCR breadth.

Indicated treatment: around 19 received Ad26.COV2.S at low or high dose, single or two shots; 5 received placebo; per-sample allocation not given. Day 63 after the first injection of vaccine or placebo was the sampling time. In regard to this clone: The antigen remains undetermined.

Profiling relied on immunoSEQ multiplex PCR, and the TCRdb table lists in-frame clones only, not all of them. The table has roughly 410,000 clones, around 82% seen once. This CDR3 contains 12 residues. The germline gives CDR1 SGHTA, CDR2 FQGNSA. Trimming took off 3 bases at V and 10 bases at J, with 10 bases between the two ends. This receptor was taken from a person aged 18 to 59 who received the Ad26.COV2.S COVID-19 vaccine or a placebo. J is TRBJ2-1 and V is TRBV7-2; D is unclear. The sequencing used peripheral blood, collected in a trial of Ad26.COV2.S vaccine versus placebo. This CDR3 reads CASSLTPTEQFF. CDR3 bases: TGTGCCAGCAGCTTGACGCCGACCGAGCAGTTCTTC.